A single sample is the source of the 10 T cell receptor beta chains below, sequenced in a study of blood T cell repertoires in COVID-19. Sequenced by immunoSEQ multiplex PCR; TCRdb stores in-frame clones only, minus some. The sample lists about 140,000 clones; around 88% were seen once. The specimen was peripheral blood. The receptors shown here come from a human donor in a cohort sampled during active COVID-19.

This sequence joins TRBV10-3 and TRBJ1-1; D not certain. Germline V gene sequence: CDR1 ENHRY, CDR2 SYGVKD. The CDR3 has 13 residues. Trimming shortened V by 5 bases and J by 4 bases, and 11 bases separated the two germline ends. The CDR3 here is CAISSGRGTEAFF. CDR3 nucleotide sequence: TGTGCCATCAGTTCGGGTCGAGGCACTGAAGCTTTCTTT.

V usage is TRBV30 and J usage is TRBJ1-2; TRBD1 matches at 8 bases. This CDR3 is 15 amino acids long. Germline CDR1 is GTSNPN and CDR2 is SVGIG (reference sequence). V dropped 5 bases and J dropped 0; count of bases not matched to a gene: 8. This CDR3 is CAWSTGVLANYGYTF. CDR3 sequence (DNA): TGTGCCTGGTCGACAGGGGTATTAGCTAACTATGGCTACACCTTC.

The chain employs TRBV7-3 and TRBJ2-7, with D hard to call. The CDR3 length is 15 residues. The V gene's germline CDR1 is SGHTA and CDR2 FQGTGA. V lost 2 bases and J 4 bases, leaving 15 bases between the germline ends. The CDR3 nucleotides read TGTGCCAGCAGCTTAGGTCCAGGTCTCGTGTACGAGCAGTACTTC. Its translation is CASSLGPGLVYEQYF.

V gene TRBV7-3 combines with J gene TRBJ2-2, with D maybe TRBD2 (5 bases). V was shortened by 5 bases and J by 0 bases, with 16 bases between the two germline ends. Germline V gives CDR1 SGHTA, CDR2 FQGTGA. The CDR3 totals 17 residues. DNA of the CDR3: TGTGCCAGCAGCAGGGCCCCCAGCGGCACGAACACCGGGGAGCTGTTTTTT. Protein product: CASSRAPSGTNTGELFF.

The chain links TRBV6-5 to TRBJ2-1; the match to TRBD2 covers 11 bases. After removal of 6 bases from V and 9 bases from J, the junction contained 10 bases not matched to a gene. CDR1 is MNHEY, CDR2 SVGAGI, per germline. This CDR3 comprises 15 residues. This chain's CDR3 is CASSPTSGIIGEQFF. The CDR3 bases are TGTGCCAGCAGCCCGACTAGCGGGATAATCGGTGAGCAGTTCTTC.

This sequence joins TRBV9 and TRBJ2-2; D may be TRBD1 (7 bases). V was pared by 1 base and J by 9 bases, with 13 bases between. CDR1 is SGDLS and CDR2 is YYNGEE in the germline V gene. This CDR3 is 14 amino acids long. The CDR3 DNA reads as TGTGCCAGCAGCGTACAGGGGGGAGACCGGGAGCTGTTTTTT. Translation gives CASSVQGGDRELFF.

The chain uses TRBV7-8 and TRBJ2-2, with 9 bases fitting TRBD2. V trimming: 2 bases; J trimming: 0 bases; junction bases outside the gene matches: 4. This CDR3 comprises 17 residues. Germline assignment: CDR1 SGHVS and CDR2 FQNEAQ. DNA for the CDR3: TGTGCCAGCAGCTTATTGGCTAGCGGGACGAACACCGGGGAGCTGTTTTTT. Translation gives CASSLLASGTNTGELFF.

This chain connects TRBV13 to TRBJ1-1; D gene unclear. Trimming pared 0 bases from V and 1 base from J, leaving 9 bases between. Germline-derived CDR1 and CDR2 are PRHDT and FYEKMQ (reference sequence). The CDR3 loop spans 15 amino acids. CDR3 sequence: CASSLGRGGNTEAFF. CDR3 in DNA: TGTGCCAGCAGCTTAGGACGGGGAGGGAACACTGAAGCTTTCTTT.

The J gene is TRBJ2-7, the V gene TRBV10-3, with D perhaps matching TRBD1 (5 bases). With 0 bases removed from V and 6 bases from J, the gap between germline ends came to 12 bases. Germline lookup yields CDR1 ENHRY and CDR2 SYGVKD. The CDR3 has 14 residues. The CDR3 nucleotides are TGTGCCATCAGTGAGTCGATTACAGGTGGCGAGCAGTACTTC. Translation gives CAISESITGGEQYF.

The chain links TRBV2 to TRBJ2-3, with TRBD2 matching 13 bases. The V and J ends lost 4 bases and 6 bases, in that order; junction bases with no gene match: 4. CDR3 length: 15 amino acids. In germline, CDR1 is SNHLY, CDR2 FYNNEI. The CDR3 loop is CASSATSGRADTQYF. The CDR3 region has the DNA TGTGCCAGCAGTGCCACTAGCGGGAGGGCTGATACGCAGTATTTT. The full variable domain, in which reference TRBV2 and TRBJ2-3 provide the parts outside the CDR3, is EPEVTQTPSHQVTQMGQEVILRCVPISNHLYFYWYRQILGQKVEFLVSFYNNEISEKSEIFDDQFSVERPDGSNFTLKIRSTKLEDSAMYFCASSATSGRADTQYFGPGTRLTVL.